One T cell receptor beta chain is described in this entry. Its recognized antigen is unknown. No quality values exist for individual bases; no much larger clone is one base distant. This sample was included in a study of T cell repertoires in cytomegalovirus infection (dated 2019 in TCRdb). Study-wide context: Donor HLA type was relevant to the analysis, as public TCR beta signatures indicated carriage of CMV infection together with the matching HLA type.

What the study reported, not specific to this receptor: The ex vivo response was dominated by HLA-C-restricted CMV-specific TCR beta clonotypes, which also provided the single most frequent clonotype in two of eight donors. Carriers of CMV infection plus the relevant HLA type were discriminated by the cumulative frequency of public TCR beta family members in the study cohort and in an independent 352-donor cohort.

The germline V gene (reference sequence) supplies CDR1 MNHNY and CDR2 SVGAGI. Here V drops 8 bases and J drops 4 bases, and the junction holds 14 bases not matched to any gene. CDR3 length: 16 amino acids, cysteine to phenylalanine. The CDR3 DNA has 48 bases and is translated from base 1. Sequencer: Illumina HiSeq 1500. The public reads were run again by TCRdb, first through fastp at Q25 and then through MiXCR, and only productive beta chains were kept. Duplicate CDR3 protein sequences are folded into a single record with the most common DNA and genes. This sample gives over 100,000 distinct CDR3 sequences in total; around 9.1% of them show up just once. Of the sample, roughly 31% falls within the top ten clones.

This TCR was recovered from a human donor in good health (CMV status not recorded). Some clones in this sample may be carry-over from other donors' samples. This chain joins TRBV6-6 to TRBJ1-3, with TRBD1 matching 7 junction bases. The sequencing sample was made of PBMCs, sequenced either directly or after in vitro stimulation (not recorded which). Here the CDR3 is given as CASGNRGGRWGNTIYF. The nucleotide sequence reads TGTGCCAGCGGGAACAGGGGAGGGAGGTGGGGAAACACCATATATTTT.